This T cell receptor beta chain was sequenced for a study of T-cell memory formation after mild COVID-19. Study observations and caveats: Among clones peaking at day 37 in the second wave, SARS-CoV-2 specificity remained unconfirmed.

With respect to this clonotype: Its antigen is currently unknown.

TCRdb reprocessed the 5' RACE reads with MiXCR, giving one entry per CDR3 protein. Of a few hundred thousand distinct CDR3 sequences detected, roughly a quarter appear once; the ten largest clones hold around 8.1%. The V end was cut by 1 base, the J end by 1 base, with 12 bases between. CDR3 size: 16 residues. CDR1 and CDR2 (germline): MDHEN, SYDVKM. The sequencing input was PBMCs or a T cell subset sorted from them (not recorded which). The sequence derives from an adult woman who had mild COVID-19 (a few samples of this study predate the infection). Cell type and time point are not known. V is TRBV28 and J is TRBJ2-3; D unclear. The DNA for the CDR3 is TGTGCCAGCAGTTTATCCCCTGCACGGGGCACAGATACGCAGTATTTT. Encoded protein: CASSLSPARGTDTQYF.